These T cell receptor beta chains were read from a single sample in a study of T cell responses to AZD1222 COVID-19 vaccine. The repertoire was sequenced with immunoSEQ multiplex PCR; TCRdb's copy has only in-frame clones and lacks some. Found here are over 95,000 clones, around nine tenths of them singletons; the top ten hold more than 15%. Sequencing was performed on peripheral blood, taken 28 days after the second AZD1222 dose. Receptor source: an adult who received the AZD1222 COVID-19 vaccine. Both conserved end residues are part of each CDR3. D genes are given only for firm matches. Size is stated for part of the rows, as once, few or many counts, or as a class when the clone is expanded.

clone_size j_call d_call v_call cdr3_aa cdr3_nt
. TRBJ2-2 . TRBV6-5 CASNLQRYTGELFF TGTGCCAGCAACCTACAGAGGTATACCGGGGAGCTGTTTTTT
once TRBJ1-3 . TRBV29-1 CSVATSVGNTIYF TGCAGCGTTGCAACTAGTGTAGGAAACACCATATATTTT
. TRBJ1-2 TRBD1 TRBV27 CASRPGQGARYGYTF TGTGCCAGCAGGCCGGGGCAGGGGGCGCGCTATGGCTACACCTTC
. TRBJ2-7 TRBD2 TRBV7-9 CASSLGGSGLDYEQYF TGTGCCAGCAGCTTAGGGGGTAGCGGGTTAGACTACGAGCAGTACTTC
. TRBJ2-7 . TRBV19 CASSLTAATYEQYF TGTGCCAGTAGTCTGACAGCAGCCACCTACGAGCAGTACTTC
. TRBJ1-1 . TRBV19 CATGHLREAFF TGTGCCACAGGACACCTCAGGGAAGCTTTCTTT
. TRBJ1-4 . TRBV4-1 CASSPHRGAATNEKLFF TGCGCCAGCAGCCCTCATCGGGGGGCTGCAACTAATGAAAAACTGTTTTTT
. TRBJ1-1 TRBD1 TRBV6-6 CASSYPGQQNTEAFF TGTGCCAGCAGTTACCCGGGACAGCAGAACACTGAAGCTTTCTTT
. TRBJ1-2 . TRBV7-2 CASSFRRWGDYGYTF TGTGCCAGCAGCTTTAGGCGGTGGGGAGACTATGGCTACACCTTC
. TRBJ2-7 TRBD2 TRBV6-1 CASSEGLAETYEQYF TGTGCCAGCAGTGAGGGGCTAGCGGAAACCTACGAGCAGTACTTC
. TRBJ1-2 . TRBV10-3 CAIARQVGSLANYGYTF TGTGCCATCGCCCGACAGGTTGGATCCCTAGCTAACTATGGCTACACCTTC
. TRBJ2-2 . TRBV3-1/TRBV3-2 CASSQTSNTGELFF TGTGCCAGCAGCCAGACTTCGAACACCGGGGAGCTGTTTTTT
. TRBJ2-1 TRBD2 TRBV7-9 CASSSGTSGTYNEQFF TGTGCCAGCAGTTCCGGGACTAGCGGGACGTACAATGAGCAGTTCTTC
once TRBJ1-2 TRBD1 TRBV27 CASSLGQAYGYTF TGTGCCAGCAGTTTGGGACAGGCATATGGCTACACCTTC
. TRBJ2-7 . TRBV29-1 CSVVGQGTYEQYF TGCAGCGTTGTAGGGCAGGGGACATACGAGCAGTACTTC
. TRBJ1-2 . TRBV5-1 CASSGFGVSYGYTF TGCGCCAGCTCTGGTTTCGGGGTTAGCTATGGCTACACCTTC
. TRBJ2-1 . TRBV5-1 CASSLHNEQFF TGCGCCAGCAGCCTTCACAATGAGCAGTTCTTC